This T cell receptor (beta chain) is from a study of T cells after somatic rescue of genetic block. Sequenced by immunoSEQ multiplex PCR; TCRdb stores in-frame clones only, minus some. The sample lists 65,000 to 70,000 clones, approximately 90% seen once, with 2.9% in the top ten. CDR3 length: 13 amino acids. The V end was cut by 3 bases, the J end by 6 bases, with 9 bases between. CDR1 is LNHDA and CDR2 is SQIVND in the germline V gene (reference sequence). The TCR was taken from a man in his forties. The specimen sequenced was peripheral blood mononuclear cells (PBMCs). The J gene is TRBJ2-4, the V gene TRBV19; D not resolved. The CDR3 sequence: CASSMVDTNIQYF. For the CDR3, the DNA is TGTGCCAGTAGTATGGTAGACACAAACATTCAGTACTTC.